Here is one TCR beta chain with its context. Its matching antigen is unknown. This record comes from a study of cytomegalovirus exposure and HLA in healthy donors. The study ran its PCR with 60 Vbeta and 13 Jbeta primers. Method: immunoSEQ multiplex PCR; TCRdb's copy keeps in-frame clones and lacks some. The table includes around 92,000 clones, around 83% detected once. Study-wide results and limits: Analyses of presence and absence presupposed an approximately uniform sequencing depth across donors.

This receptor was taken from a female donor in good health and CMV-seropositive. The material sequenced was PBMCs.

CDR3 residues: CASSLTGKGTTEAFF. The CDR3 nucleotides are TGTGCCAGCAGTTTAACAGGGAAGGGAACAACTGAAGCTTTCTTT. The V call is TRBV28, the J call TRBJ1-1; D may be TRBD1 (6 bases). The CDR3 length is 15 residues. The germline V gene encodes CDR1 MDHEN and CDR2 SYDVKM. V was shortened by 2 bases and J by 5 bases, with 15 bases between the two germline ends.